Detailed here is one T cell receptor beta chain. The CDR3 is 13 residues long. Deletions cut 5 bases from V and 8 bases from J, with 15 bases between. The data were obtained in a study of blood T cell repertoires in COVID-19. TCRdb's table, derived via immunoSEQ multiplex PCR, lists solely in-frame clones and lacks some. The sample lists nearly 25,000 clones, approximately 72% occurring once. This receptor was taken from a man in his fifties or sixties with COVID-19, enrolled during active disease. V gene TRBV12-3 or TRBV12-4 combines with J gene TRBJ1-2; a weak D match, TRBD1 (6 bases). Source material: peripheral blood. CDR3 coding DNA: TGTGCCAGCAGTGCCTCAAACAGGGACGGCTACACCTTC. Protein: CASSASNRDGYTF.